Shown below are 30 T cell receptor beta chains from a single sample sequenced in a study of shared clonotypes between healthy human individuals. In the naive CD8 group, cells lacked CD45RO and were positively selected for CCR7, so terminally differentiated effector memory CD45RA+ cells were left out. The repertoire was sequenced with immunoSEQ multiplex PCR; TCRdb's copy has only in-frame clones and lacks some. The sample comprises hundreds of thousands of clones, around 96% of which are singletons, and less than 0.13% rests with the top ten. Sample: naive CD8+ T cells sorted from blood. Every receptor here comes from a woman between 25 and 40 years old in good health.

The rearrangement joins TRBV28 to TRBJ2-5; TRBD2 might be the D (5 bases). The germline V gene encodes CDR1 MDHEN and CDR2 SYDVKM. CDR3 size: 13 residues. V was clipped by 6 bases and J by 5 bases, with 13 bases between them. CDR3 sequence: CASRGSQYETQYF. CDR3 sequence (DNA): TGTGCCAGCAGAGGGAGCCAATATGAGACCCAGTACTTC.

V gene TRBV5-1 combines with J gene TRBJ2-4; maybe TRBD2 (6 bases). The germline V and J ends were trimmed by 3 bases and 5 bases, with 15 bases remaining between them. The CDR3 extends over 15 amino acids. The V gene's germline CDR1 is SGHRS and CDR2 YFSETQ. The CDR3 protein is CASSSTWGRQNIQYF. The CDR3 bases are TGCGCCAGCAGCTCAACCTGGGGGAGGCAAAACATTCAGTACTTC.

The CDR3 is CASSLDRSYEQYF. CDR3 in DNA: TGTGCCAGCAGCTTGGACAGGTCCTACGAGCAGTACTTC. J is TRBJ2-7 and V is TRBV5-6, with D tentatively TRBD1 (5 bases). The CDR3 runs to 13 residues. Trimming shortened V by 0 bases and J by 1 base, and 5 bases separated the two germline ends. Germline lookup yields CDR1 SGHDT and CDR2 YYEEEE.

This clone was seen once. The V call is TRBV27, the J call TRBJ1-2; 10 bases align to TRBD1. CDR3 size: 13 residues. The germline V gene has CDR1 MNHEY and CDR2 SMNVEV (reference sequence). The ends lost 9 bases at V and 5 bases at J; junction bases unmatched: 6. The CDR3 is CASWDRGEYGYTF. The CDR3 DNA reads TGTGCCAGTTGGGACAGGGGAGAGTATGGCTACACCTTC.

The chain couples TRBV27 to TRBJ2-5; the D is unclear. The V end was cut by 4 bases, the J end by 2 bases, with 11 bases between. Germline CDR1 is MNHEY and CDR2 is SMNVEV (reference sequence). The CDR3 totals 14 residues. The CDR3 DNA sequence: TGTGCCAGCAGTTCCTCCGGGCCTCAAGAGACCCAGTACTTC. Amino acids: CASSSSGPQETQYF.

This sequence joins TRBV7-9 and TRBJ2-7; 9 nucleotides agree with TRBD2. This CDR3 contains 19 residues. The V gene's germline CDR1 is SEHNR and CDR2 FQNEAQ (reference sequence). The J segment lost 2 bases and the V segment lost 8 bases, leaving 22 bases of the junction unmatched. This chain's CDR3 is CASAPNKASGTHWPYEQYF. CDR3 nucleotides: TGTGCCAGCGCCCCAAATAAGGCTAGCGGGACCCATTGGCCCTACGAGCAGTACTTC.

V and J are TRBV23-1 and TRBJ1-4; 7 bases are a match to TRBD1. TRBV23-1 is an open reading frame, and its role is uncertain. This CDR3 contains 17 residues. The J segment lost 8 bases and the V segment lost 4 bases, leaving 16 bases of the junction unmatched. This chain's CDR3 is CASSPTQGGRIEEKLFF. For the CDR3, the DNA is TGCGCCAGCAGTCCTACCCAAGGGGGCAGGATAGAGGAAAAACTGTTTTTT.

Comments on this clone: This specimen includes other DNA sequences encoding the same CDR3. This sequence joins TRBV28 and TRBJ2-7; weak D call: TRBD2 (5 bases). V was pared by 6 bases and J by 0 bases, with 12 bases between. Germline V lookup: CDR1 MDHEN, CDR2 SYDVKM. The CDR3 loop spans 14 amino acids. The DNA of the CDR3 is TGTGCCAGCAGACGGACTGGCAGCTCCTACGAGCAGTACTTC. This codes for CASRRTGSSYEQYF.

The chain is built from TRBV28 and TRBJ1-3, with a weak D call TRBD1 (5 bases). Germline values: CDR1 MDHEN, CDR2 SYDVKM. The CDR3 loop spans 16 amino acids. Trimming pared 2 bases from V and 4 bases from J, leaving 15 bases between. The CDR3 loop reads CASSLTRGVAGNTIYF. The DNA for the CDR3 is TGTGCCAGCAGTTTAACCCGGGGGGTAGCGGGAAACACCATATATTTT.

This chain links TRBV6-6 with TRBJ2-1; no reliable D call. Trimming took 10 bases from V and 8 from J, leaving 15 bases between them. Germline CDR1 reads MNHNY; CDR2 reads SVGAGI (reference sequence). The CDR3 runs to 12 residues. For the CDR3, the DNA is TGTGCCACCCTAGGGCCTACGGATGAGCAGTTCTTC. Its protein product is CATLGPTDEQFF.

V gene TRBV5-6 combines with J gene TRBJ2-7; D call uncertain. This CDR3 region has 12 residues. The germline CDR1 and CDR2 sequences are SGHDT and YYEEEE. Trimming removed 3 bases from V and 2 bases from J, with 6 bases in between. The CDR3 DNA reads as TGTGCCAGCAGCTCCGGCCCCTACGAGCAGTACTTC. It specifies CASSSGPYEQYF.

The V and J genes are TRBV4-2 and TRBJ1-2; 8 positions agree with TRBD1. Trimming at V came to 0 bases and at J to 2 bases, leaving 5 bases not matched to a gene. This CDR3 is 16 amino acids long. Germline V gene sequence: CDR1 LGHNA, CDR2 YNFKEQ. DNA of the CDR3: TGTGCCAGCAGCCAAGAGGAGACAGGGGCAAACTATGGCTACACCTTC. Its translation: CASSQEETGANYGYTF.

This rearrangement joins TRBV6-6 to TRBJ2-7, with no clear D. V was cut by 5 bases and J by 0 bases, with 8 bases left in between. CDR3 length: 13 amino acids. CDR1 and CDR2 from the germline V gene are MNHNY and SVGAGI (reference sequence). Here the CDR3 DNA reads TGTGCCAGCAGTCATTCGAGCTCCTACGAGCAGTACTTC. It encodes CASSHSSSYEQYF.

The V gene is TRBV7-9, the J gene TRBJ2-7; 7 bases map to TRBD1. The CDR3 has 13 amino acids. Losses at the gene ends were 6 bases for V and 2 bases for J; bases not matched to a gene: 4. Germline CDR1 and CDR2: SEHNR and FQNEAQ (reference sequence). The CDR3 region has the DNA TGTGCCAGCAGACCCGGGACAGCCTACGAGCAGTACTTC. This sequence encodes CASRPGTAYEQYF.

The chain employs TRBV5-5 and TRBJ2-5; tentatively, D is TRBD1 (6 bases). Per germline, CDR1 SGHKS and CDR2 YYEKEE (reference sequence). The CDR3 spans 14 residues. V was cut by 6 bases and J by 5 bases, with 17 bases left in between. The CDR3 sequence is CASNVLQGYETQYF. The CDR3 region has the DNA TGTGCCAGCAACGTATTACAGGGCTACGAGACCCAGTACTTC.

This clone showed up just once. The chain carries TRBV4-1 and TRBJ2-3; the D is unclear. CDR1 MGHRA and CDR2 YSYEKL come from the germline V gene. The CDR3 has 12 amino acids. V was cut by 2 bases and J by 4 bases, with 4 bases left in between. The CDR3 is CASSQKADTQYF. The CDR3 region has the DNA TGCGCCAGCAGCCAAAAGGCAGATACGCAGTATTTT.

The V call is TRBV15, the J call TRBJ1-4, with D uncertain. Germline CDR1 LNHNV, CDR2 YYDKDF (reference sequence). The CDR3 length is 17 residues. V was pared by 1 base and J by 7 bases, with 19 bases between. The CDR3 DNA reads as TGTGCCACCAGCAGAGGTCTCTCTGGGGTCGGTACTGAAAAACTGTTTTTT. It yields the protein CATSRGLSGVGTEKLFF.

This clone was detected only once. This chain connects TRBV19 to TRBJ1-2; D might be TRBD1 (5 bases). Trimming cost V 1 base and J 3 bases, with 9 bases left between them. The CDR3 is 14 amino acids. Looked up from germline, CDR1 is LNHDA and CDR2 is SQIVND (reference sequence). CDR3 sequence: CASSIVPGHYGYTF. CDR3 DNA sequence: TGTGCCAGTAGTATAGTGCCGGGGCACTATGGCTACACCTTC.

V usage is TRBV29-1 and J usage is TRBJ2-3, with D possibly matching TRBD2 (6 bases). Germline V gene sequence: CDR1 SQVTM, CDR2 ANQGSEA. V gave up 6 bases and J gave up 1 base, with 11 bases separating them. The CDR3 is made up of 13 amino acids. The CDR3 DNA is TGCAGCGTCACAGCGGGTCGCACAGATACGCAGTATTTT. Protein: CSVTAGRTDTQYF.

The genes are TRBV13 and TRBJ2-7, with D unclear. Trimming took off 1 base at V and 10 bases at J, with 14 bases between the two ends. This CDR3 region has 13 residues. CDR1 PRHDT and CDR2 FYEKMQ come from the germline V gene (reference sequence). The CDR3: CASSLESREDQYF. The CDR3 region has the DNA TGTGCCAGCAGCTTAGAGAGCCGTGAGGACCAGTACTTC.

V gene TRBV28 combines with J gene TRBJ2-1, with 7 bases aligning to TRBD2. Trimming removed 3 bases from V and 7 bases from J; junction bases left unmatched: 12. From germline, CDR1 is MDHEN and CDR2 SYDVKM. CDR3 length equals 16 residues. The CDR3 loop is CASSFQGAGVPNEQFF. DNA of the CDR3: TGTGCCAGCAGTTTTCAAGGGGCGGGAGTTCCGAATGAGCAGTTCTTC.

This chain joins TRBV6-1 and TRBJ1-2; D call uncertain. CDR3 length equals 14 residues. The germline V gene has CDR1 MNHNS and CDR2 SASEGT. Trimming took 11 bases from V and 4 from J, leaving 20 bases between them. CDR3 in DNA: TGTGCCTCGGACGAGACCGGGGTATCCTATGGCTACACCTTC. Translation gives CASDETGVSYGYTF.

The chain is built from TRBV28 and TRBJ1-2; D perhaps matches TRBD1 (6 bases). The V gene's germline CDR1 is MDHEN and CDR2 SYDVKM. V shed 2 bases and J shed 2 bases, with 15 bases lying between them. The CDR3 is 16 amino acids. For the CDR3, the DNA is TGTGCCAGCAGTTTAATGGACAGAGCTCTCAACTATGGCTACACCTTC. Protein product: CASSLMDRALNYGYTF.

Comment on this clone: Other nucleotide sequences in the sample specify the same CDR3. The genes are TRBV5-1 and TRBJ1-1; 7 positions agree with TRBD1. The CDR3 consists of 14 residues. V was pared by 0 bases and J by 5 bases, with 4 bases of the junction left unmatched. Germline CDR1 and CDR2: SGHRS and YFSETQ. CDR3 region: CASSLAGGGTEAFF. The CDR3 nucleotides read TGCGCCAGCAGCTTGGCAGGGGGTGGGACTGAAGCTTTCTTT.

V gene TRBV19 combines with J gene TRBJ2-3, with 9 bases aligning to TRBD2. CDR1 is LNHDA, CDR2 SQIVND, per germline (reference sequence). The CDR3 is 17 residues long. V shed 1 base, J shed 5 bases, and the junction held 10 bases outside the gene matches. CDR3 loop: CASSIVPAGGEGDTQYF. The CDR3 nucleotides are TGTGCCAGTAGTATAGTTCCAGCGGGGGGAGAGGGAGATACGCAGTATTTT. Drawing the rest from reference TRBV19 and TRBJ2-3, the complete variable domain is DGGITQSPKYLFRKEGQNVTLSCEQNLNHDAMYWYRQDPGQGLRLIYYSQIVNDFQKGDIAEGYSVSREKKESFPLTVTSAQKNPTAFYLCASSIVPAGGEGDTQYFGPGTRLTVL.

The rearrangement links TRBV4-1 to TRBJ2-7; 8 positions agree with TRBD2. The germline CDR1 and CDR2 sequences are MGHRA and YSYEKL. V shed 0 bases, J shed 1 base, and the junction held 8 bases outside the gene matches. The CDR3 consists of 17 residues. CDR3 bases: TGCGCCAGCAGCCAAGATATGAGAGCGGGAGTATCCTACGAGCAGTACTTC. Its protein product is CASSQDMRAGVSYEQYF.

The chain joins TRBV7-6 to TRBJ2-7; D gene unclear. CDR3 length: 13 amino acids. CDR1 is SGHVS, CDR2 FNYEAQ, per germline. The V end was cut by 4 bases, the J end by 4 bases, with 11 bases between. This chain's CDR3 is CASSSRLGYEQYF. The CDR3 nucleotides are TGTGCCAGCAGCTCCAGACTTGGATACGAGCAGTACTTC.

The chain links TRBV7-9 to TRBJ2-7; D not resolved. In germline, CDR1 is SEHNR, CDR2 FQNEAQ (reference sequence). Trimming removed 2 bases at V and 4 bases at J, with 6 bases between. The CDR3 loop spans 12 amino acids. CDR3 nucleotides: TGTGCCAGCAGCTTAATGCCTTACGAGCAGTACTTC. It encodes CASSLMPYEQYF.

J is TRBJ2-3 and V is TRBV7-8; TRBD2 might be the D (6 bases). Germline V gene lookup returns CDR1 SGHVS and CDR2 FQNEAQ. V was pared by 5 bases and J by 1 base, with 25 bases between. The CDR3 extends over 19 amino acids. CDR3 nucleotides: TGTGCCAGCAGCCCTTTTACGGGAGAGCCCTTCGACGGCACAGATACGCAGTATTTT. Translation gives CASSPFTGEPFDGTDTQYF.

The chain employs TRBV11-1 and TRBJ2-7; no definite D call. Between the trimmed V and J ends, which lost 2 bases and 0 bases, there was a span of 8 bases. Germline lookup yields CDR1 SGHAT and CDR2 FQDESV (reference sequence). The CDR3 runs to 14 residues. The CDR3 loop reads CASSLFGNSYEQYF. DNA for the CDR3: TGTGCCAGCAGCTTATTTGGGAACTCCTACGAGCAGTACTTC.